The 14 T cell receptor beta chains given below trace back to one sample, sequenced in a study of blood T cell repertoires in COVID-19 (TCRdb year 2020). The library was produced with the immunoSEQ multiplex PCR assay. TCRdb retrieved this table from immuneACCESS and kept in-frame rearrangements only. Not all clones are present; in checked studies, unresolved V genes account for under half, and no reason is known for the remainder. The sample includes about 81,000 clones, with 91% observed a single time. 1.9% of the sample rests with the top ten. Input material: peripheral blood. The source of these receptors is a woman in her 50s in a cohort sampled during active COVID-19.

The chain links TRBV3-1 (or the pseudogene TRBV3-2) to TRBJ2-3; 15 bases align to TRBD2. The length of the CDR3 is 18 residues. Germline CDR1 is LGHDT and CDR2 is YNNKEL (reference sequence). Trimming took 6 bases from V and 4 from J; bases not matched to a gene: 11. The CDR3 nucleotides are TGTGCCAGCAGTCCCGGACTAGCGGGAGGGCAATTATCAGATACGCAGTATTTT. This gives the protein CASSPGLAGGQLSDTQYF.

V and J are TRBV21-1 and TRBJ1-2. TRBV21-1 is classified as a pseudogene. The CDR3 loop spans 15 amino acids. The CDR3 reads CASSSSGGVFNGYTF. For the CDR3, the DNA is TGTGCCAGCAGCTCGAGCGGAGGGGTATTTAATGGCTACACCTTC.

The chain has TRBV7-3 and TRBJ2-1; 11 nucleotides line up with TRBD2. The ends lost 3 bases at V and 8 bases at J; junction bases unmatched: 6. This CDR3 region has 15 residues. The germline gives CDR1 SGHTA, CDR2 FQGTGA. The CDR3 protein is CASSLGTSGRYEQFF. As DNA, the CDR3 is TGTGCCAGCAGCTTGGGGACTAGCGGTAGGTATGAGCAGTTCTTC.

This chain connects TRBV7-9 to TRBJ1-2; a weak D match, TRBD1 (5 bases). The V gene's germline CDR1 is SEHNR and CDR2 FQNEAQ (reference sequence). Trimming took 5 bases from V and 3 from J, leaving 16 bases between them. The CDR3 contains 15 residues. The CDR3 loop reads CASSTRQIIDYGYTF. The CDR3 DNA sequence: TGTGCCAGCAGCACCCGACAGATCATCGACTATGGCTACACCTTC.

This clone was recorded only once. V is TRBV15 and J is TRBJ2-3; 7 bases fit TRBD1. V gave up 5 bases and J gave up 8 bases; unmatched junction bases: 16. The length of the CDR3 is 16 residues. Per the germline V gene, CDR1 is LNHNV and CDR2 is YYDKDF (reference sequence). The chain's CDR3 is CATSPPGQDLVGTQYF. DNA of the CDR3: TGTGCCACCAGCCCCCCCGGACAGGATCTGGTTGGTACGCAGTATTTT.

This chain joins TRBV28 and TRBJ1-2; TRBD1 is a possible D gene (5 bases). Germline V gives CDR1 MDHEN, CDR2 SYDVKM. With 6 bases removed from V and 6 bases from J, the gap between germline ends came to 11 bases. This CDR3 is 12 amino acids long. CDR3 residues: CASSRAGDGYTF. CDR3 coding DNA: TGTGCCAGCAGCCGCGCGGGGGATGGCTACACCTTC.

This clone was seen a handful of times. The V gene is TRBV7-9, the J gene TRBJ1-2, with 9 bases matching TRBD1. Germline V lookup: CDR1 SEHNR, CDR2 FQNEAQ (reference sequence). V gave up 8 bases and J gave up 5 bases; unmatched junction bases: 3. The CDR3 has 12 amino acids. Written as DNA, the CDR3 is TGTGCCAGCCGAGGGACAGGGTATGGCTACACCTTC. Translation gives CASRGTGYGYTF.

This clone was counted only a few times. V usage is TRBV5-1 and J usage is TRBJ2-7; a possible D gene is TRBD1 (5 bases). The CDR3 is 13 residues long. Germline V gene data show CDR1 as SGHRS and CDR2 as YFSETQ. V was trimmed by 4 bases and J by 2 bases, leaving 10 bases between them. In DNA form, the CDR3 reads TGCGCCAGCAGCAAGGGGCTTACCTACGAGCAGTACTTC. Translation: CASSKGLTYEQYF.

J is TRBJ2-6 and V is TRBV18; tentative D call: TRBD1 (6 bases). V lost 3 bases to trimming and J lost 3 bases, with 12 bases between them. Germline V gene data show CDR1 as KGHSH and CDR2 as LQKENI. The CDR3 runs 16 residues. CDR3 amino acids: CASSPQQGVGANVLTF. In DNA form, the CDR3 reads TGTGCCAGCTCACCCCAACAGGGAGTTGGGGCCAACGTCCTGACTTTC. The full variable domain, in which reference TRBV18 and TRBJ2-6 provide the parts outside the CDR3, is NAGVMQNPRHLVRRRGQEARLRCSPMKGHSHVYWYRQLPEEGLKFMVYLQKENIIDESGMPKERFSAEFPKEGPSILRIQQVVRGDSAAYFCASSPQQGVGANVLTFGAGSRLTVL.

This chain joins TRBV6-5 and TRBJ2-7, with TRBD1 matching over 7 bases. The trim removed 5 bases at V and 12 bases at J, leaving 10 bases unmatched. Per germline, CDR1 MNHEY and CDR2 SVGAGI. The CDR3 runs 12 residues. For the CDR3, the DNA is TGTGCCAGCAGTAACCCCGGGACAGAAGGGTACTTC. This codes for CASSNPGTEGYF.

The genes are TRBV28 and TRBJ1-3; D is unclear. There are 14 residues in the CDR3. Germline values: CDR1 MDHEN, CDR2 SYDVKM. V was pared by 3 bases and J by 0 bases, with 6 bases between. The CDR3 loop is CASSFVVSGNTIYF. CDR3 DNA: TGTGCCAGCAGTTTCGTCGTCTCTGGAAACACCATATATTTT. Full variable domain (missing parts from reference TRBV28 and TRBJ1-3): DVKVTQSSRYLVKRTGEKVFLECVQDMDHENMFWYRQDPGLGLRLIYFSYDVKMKEKGDIPEGYSVSREKKERFSLILESASTNQTSMYLCASSFVVSGNTIYFGEGSWLTVV.

J is TRBJ1-2 and V is TRBV23-1, with 9 nucleotides matching TRBD1. TRBV23-1 is marked as an open reading frame, function uncertain. The CDR3 sequence is 17 residues long. Unmatched junction bases numbered 12, after V lost 0 bases and J lost 7 bases. The CDR3 coding sequence is TGCGCCAGCAGTCAATCTAGGGACAGGGATATTACTCTTGGCTACACCTTC. Translation: CASSQSRDRDITLGYTF.

In its sample, this clone was seen a few times. This chain joins TRBV7-8 and TRBJ2-4, with 12 bases identical to TRBD2. J was trimmed by 6 bases and V by 5 bases; bases with no gene match: 5. Germline V lookup: CDR1 SGHVS, CDR2 FQNEAQ. The CDR3 runs to 15 residues. The CDR3 bases are TGTGCCAGCAGCGTAACTAGCGGGGGGCGAAACATTCAGTACTTC. It is translated as CASSVTSGGRNIQYF.

The V call is TRBV18, the J call TRBJ2-7, with unresolved D. Germline CDR1 is KGHSH and CDR2 is LQKENI. V was clipped by 2 bases and J by 2 bases, with 10 bases between them. This CDR3 contains 14 residues. The CDR3 loop reads CASSPGVTTYEQYF. CDR3 nucleotides: TGTGCCAGCTCACCAGGTGTCACAACCTACGAGCAGTACTTC.